This T cell receptor beta chain was observed in a study of beta chain features in type 1 diabetes. Study outcomes and limitations: Any PCR bias toward short templates would affect both groups alike.

The sample holds a few counts of this clone. What it binds is not known. The CDR3 contains 14 residues. V was pared by 8 bases and J by 6 bases, with 9 bases of the junction left unmatched. Germline V gene sequence: CDR1 MRHNA, CDR2 SNTAGT. Expressed TCRB transcripts were sequenced because the entire RNA isolate underwent reverse transcription. Clones were sequenced by immunoSEQ multiplex PCR, and TCRdb holds only the in-frame ones, with some missing. This table holds over 700,000 clones, roughly 17% found once. The sequence was obtained from a woman aged 18-30 years in good health. The genes are TRBV6-4 and TRBJ2-1; TRBD1 matches 8 bases. The sample comprised naive CD4+ T cells from blood. In nucleotides, the CDR3 is TGTGCCAGCTTAGAGACAGGGGTTGGCAATGAGCAGTTCTTC. Protein: CASLETGVGNEQFF.